Each of the 19 T cell receptor beta chains below was sequenced from the same sample in a study of identical twins. TCRdb ran MiXCR on the 5' RACE reads and lists one entry per CDR3 protein. The sample carries around 1.7 million distinct CDR3 sequences, around a third recorded once. Specimen: cord blood. The receptor set was obtained from a newborn girl in good health.

The chain combines TRBV15 with TRBJ2-3, with 8 bases that match TRBD2. V shed 1 base, J shed 4 bases, and the junction held 7 bases outside the gene matches. Germline V gene data show CDR1 as LNHNV and CDR2 as YYDKDF (reference sequence). The CDR3 contains 16 residues. CDR3 DNA: TGTGCCACCAGCAGAGCTCCTAGCGGGCTGCCAGATACGCAGTATTTT. This gives the protein CATSRAPSGLPDTQYF.

Only a few counts were recorded for this clonotype. In DNA form, the CDR3 reads TGCAGTGCTAGAGATCCCTCCGGCCTCGGACCCCAGCATTTT. It is translated as CSARDPSGLGPQHF. The chain joins TRBV20-1 to TRBJ1-5; D gene ambiguous. Trimming removed 0 bases at V and 10 bases at J, with 16 bases between. The CDR3 length is 14 residues. Germline CDR1 reads DFQATT; CDR2 reads SNEGSKA (reference sequence).

The CDR3 DNA reads as TGTGCCAGCAGCCTAGGGACTAGTGAGTTTGGGACCCAGTACTTC. It is translated as CASSLGTSEFGTQYF. J is TRBJ2-5 and V is TRBV4-2; 8 bases are shared with TRBD2. Per the germline V gene, CDR1 is LGHNA and CDR2 is YNFKEQ. J lost 7 bases, V lost 4 bases, and 11 bases had no gene match. The CDR3 is 15 residues long.

The genes are TRBV18 and TRBJ1-1, with TRBD1 matching 7 bases. The trim removed 1 base at V and 11 bases at J, leaving 7 bases unmatched. The length of the CDR3 is 13 residues. Germline values: CDR1 KGHSH, CDR2 LQKENI. This chain's CDR3 is CASSPRGGGGAFF. CDR3 bases: TGTGCCAGCTCACCACGAGGGGGCGGAGGGGCTTTCTTT.

Details on this clonotype: A clone one base away is much larger, so this may be a read error. The genes are TRBV4-2 and TRBJ2-7; TRBD2 agrees at 7 bases. The CDR3 length is 18 residues. Germline V lookup: CDR1 LGHNA, CDR2 YNFKEQ. The CDR3 loop reads CASGQGPTISGPYYEQYF. CDR3 DNA sequence: TGTGCCAGCGGCCAAGGGCCCACGATTAGCGGGCCATACTACGAGCAGTACTTC.

This sequence joins TRBV21-1 and TRBJ2-3; the table's TRBD2 call for D was not verified on the DNA. TRBV21-1 is labeled a pseudogene. CDR3 length equals 16 residues. The CDR3 coding sequence is TGTGCCAGCAGCAAAGCGACTAGCGGGAGCTGTCTCACGCAGTATTTT. Translated: CASSKATSGSCLTQYF.

The J gene is TRBJ1-2, the V gene TRBV7-9; no reliable D call. Trimming took off 2 bases at V and 8 bases at J, with 9 bases between the two ends. Germline lookup yields CDR1 SEHNR and CDR2 FQNEAQ (reference sequence). CDR3 size: 12 residues. The CDR3 reads CASSLRDEGYTF. In DNA form, the CDR3 reads TGTGCCAGCAGCTTAAGGGATGAAGGCTACACCTTC.

The V gene is TRBV20-1, the J gene TRBJ2-7, with D perhaps TRBD2 (5 bases). The DNA end lines up better with TRBJ2-5; the J call may be wrong. Germline lookup yields CDR1 DFQATT and CDR2 SNEGSKA (reference sequence). The CDR3 sequence is 14 residues long. CDR3 nucleotides: TGCAGTGCCACTAGAGCTAGACGGCTGGAGACCCAGTACTTC. Translating it yields CSATRARRLETQYF.

The rearrangement links TRBV12-3 or TRBV12-4 to TRBJ1-6; D might be TRBD1 (6 bases). V lost 4 bases and J lost 6, with 13 bases in between. The CDR3 spans 15 residues. As DNA, the CDR3 is TGTGCCAGCAGTTCGAGGGGGGGTATTAATTCACCCCTCCACTTT. Its protein product is CASSSRGGINSPLHF.

This clonotype occurred many times. The V call is TRBV29-1, the J call TRBJ2-5; D possibly uses TRBD1 or TRBD2 (5 bases each). Per the germline V gene, CDR1 is SQVTM and CDR2 is ANQGSEA. With 4 bases removed from V and 4 bases from J, the gap between germline ends came to 10 bases. The CDR3 is 12 residues long. CDR3 in amino acids: CSVGGTRETQYF. Written as DNA, the CDR3 is TGCAGCGTTGGGGGGACGCGAGAGACCCAGTACTTC.

The J gene is TRBJ2-4, the V gene TRBV5-1; 8 bases are a match to TRBD2. Germline CDR1 is SGHRS and CDR2 is YFSETQ. The V gene end was trimmed by 2 bases and the J gene end by 13 bases; junction bases not matched to a gene: 11. The CDR3 runs to 14 residues. The CDR3 sequence: CASSFEGLVREQYF. In DNA form, the CDR3 reads TGCGCCAGCAGCTTCGAGGGACTAGTTAGGGAGCAGTACTTC. The whole variable domain, remainder taken from reference TRBV5-1 and TRBJ2-4, is KAGVTQTPRYLIKTRGQQVTLSCSPISGHRSVSWYQQTPGQGLQFLFEYFSETQRNKGNFPGRFSGRQFSNSRSEMNVSTLELGDSALYLCASSFEGLVREQYFGAGTRLSVL.

The V call is TRBV20-1, the J call TRBJ2-7; 9 bases match TRBD2. V dropped 4 bases and J dropped 3; count of bases not matched to a gene: 10. From germline, CDR1 is DFQATT and CDR2 SNEGSKA (reference sequence). The CDR3 has 15 residues. The CDR3 DNA reads as TGCAGTGCTAAACCCAGGCGGGAGGGCCTCTACGAGCAGTACTTC. Encoded protein: CSAKPRREGLYEQYF.

With regard to this clonotype: This sequence may be a read error, since a much larger clone differs from it by one base. The J gene is TRBJ2-7, the V gene TRBV7-9; D gene ambiguous. The CDR3 has 12 residues. The V and J ends lost 2 bases and 10 bases respectively, with 12 bases between them. Looked up from germline, CDR1 is SEHNR and CDR2 is FQNEAQ (reference sequence). As DNA, the CDR3 is TGTGCCAGCAGCTTATTCAAAGAAGGACAGTACTTC. Translated: CASSLFKEGQYF.

This clonotype occurred a few times. Germline is not matched at one junction end, which may reflect a read error. This chain links TRBV7-2 with TRBJ2-5; tentative D call: TRBD1 (5 bases). The germline gives CDR1 SGHTA, CDR2 FQGNSA. This CDR3 is 15 amino acids long. The CDR3 spells CASSFLTDNQEAQYF. In nucleotides, the CDR3 is TGTGCCAGCAGCTTCTTGACAGACAACCAAGAGGCCCAGTACTTC.

With respect to this clonotype: An end of the junction does not agree with germline; a read error may underlie this. The V call is TRBV28, the J call TRBJ1-2; a possible D gene is TRBD1 (6 bases). From germline, CDR1 is MDHEN and CDR2 SYDVKM. The CDR3 sequence is 13 residues long. CDR3 nucleotides: TGTGCCAGCAGGCAACTAACAGGGTCCGGCTGCACCTTC. It is translated as CASRQLTGSGCTF.

The gene calls are TRBV21-1 and TRBJ2-1; TRBD1 is the table's D call and was not checked against the DNA. TRBV21-1 is a pseudogene locus. This CDR3 comprises 17 residues. The CDR3 loop is CASSKGCRGVEYNEQFF. For the CDR3, the DNA is TGTGCCAGCAGCAAAGGCTGTAGAGGGGTAGAGTACAATGAGCAGTTCTTC.

CDR3 in DNA: TGCAGTGCTAGGGTGGCGCTACCCCAAGAGACCCAGTACTTC. It translates to CSARVALPQETQYF. This rearrangement joins TRBV20-1 to TRBJ2-5, with D hard to call. The CDR3 runs 14 residues. Deletions cut 3 bases from V and 1 base from J, with 12 bases between. Germline V gene sequence: CDR1 DFQATT, CDR2 SNEGSKA (reference sequence).

The gene calls are TRBV20-1 and TRBJ1-2, with 7 nucleotides matching TRBD1. Germline lookup yields CDR1 DFQATT and CDR2 SNEGSKA (reference sequence). V dropped 4 bases and J dropped 5; count of bases not matched to a gene: 7. The CDR3 contains 13 residues. The CDR3 nucleotides are TGCAGTGCTACCGACAGGGCTCTTTATGGCTACACCTTC. As protein: CSATDRALYGYTF.

V gene TRBV4-2 combines with J gene TRBJ2-7; tentative D call: TRBD2 (5 bases). The CDR3 has 17 residues. V was shortened by 0 bases and J by 7 bases, with 22 bases between the two germline ends. Per germline, CDR1 LGHNA and CDR2 YNFKEQ. The CDR3 coding sequence is TGTGCCAGCAGCCAAGACGGTTCTAGCCCTCGCTACAATGAGCAGTACTTC. It translates to CASSQDGSSPRYNEQYF.